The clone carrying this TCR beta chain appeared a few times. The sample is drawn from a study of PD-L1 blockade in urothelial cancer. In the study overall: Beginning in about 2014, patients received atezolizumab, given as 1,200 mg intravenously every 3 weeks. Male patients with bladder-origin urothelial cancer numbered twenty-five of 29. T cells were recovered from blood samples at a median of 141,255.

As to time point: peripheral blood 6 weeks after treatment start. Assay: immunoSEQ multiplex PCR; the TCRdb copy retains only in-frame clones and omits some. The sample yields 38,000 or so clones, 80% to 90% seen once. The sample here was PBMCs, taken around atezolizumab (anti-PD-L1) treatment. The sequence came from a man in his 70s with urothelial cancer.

CDR3 in DNA: TGTGCCAGCAGGTTAGGGGCCACAATGGGATATGGCTACACCTTC. This sequence encodes CASRLGATMGYGYTF. The gene calls are TRBV28 and TRBJ1-2; tentative D call: TRBD1 (5 bases). The CDR3 loop spans 15 amino acids. In germline, CDR1 is MDHEN, CDR2 SYDVKM. The germline V and J ends were trimmed by 6 bases and 5 bases, with 19 bases remaining between them.